The present entry profiles one T cell receptor (beta chain) with its context. The junction shows a germline mismatch at one end, possibly a read error. These data come from a study of cytomegalovirus exposure and HLA in healthy donors. In the PCR, 60 Vbeta and 13 Jbeta primers were used. TCRdb keeps only in-frame clones here, not all; method: immunoSEQ multiplex PCR. The sample shows 100,000 or so clones, nearly 85% of them seen only once. Sequences were obtained from PBMCs. This TCR was recovered from a man aged 18 to 29 in good health and CMV-seronegative.

Here the CDR3 DNA reads TGTGCCACCAGCACAAGTCCGGGACAGGGCCTCTCTGGGGCCAACGTCCCGACTTTC. Translation gives CATSTSPGQGLSGANVPTF. The chain has TRBV15 and TRBJ2-6, with TRBD1 identical over 9 bases. Germline assignment: CDR1 LNHNV and CDR2 YYDKDF (reference sequence). This CDR3 contains 19 residues.